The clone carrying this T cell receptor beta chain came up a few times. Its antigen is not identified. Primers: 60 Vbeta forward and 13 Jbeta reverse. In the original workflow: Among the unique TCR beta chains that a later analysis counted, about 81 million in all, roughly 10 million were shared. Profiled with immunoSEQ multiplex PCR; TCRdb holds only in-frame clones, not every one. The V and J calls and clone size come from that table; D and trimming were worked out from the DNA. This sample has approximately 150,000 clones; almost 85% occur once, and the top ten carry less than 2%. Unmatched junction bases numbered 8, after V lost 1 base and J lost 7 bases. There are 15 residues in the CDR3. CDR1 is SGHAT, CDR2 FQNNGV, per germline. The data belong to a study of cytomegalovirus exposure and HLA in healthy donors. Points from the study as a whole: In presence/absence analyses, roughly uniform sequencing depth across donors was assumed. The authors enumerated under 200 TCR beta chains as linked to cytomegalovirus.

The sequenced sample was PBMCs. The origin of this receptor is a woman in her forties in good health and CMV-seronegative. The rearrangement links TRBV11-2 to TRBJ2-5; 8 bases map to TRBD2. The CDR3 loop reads CASSLASGWFGTQYF. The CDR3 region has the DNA TGTGCCAGCAGCTTAGCTAGCGGGTGGTTCGGGACCCAGTACTTC.